This is a list of T cell receptor beta chains from one sample in a study of blood T cell repertoires in COVID-19. Sequencing used immunoSEQ multiplex PCR; TCRdb keeps in-frame clones, though not all of them. Of a few hundred thousand clones listed, roughly nine tenths are singletons. Sequencing was done on a sample of peripheral blood. The receptors were gathered from a woman in her 30s with COVID-19, enrolled during active disease. CDR3s include the opening cysteine and the closing phenylalanine or tryptophan. The D gene is left open where the match is weak. Rows give clone size only sometimes, using once, few, many, or a class for an expanded clone.

V gene,J gene,clone size,D gene,CDR3 DNA,CDR3 protein
TRBV11-3,TRBJ1-3,-,-,TGTGCCAGCAGCTTAGGGGCCCTGATCTCTGGAAACACCATATATTTT,CASSLGALISGNTIYF
TRBV6-2/TRBV6-3,TRBJ2-5,-,-,TGTGCCAGCAGTTCCAAAGGGGTCTGGCAAGAGACCCAGTACTTC,CASSSKGVWQETQYF
TRBV18,TRBJ2-7,-,-,TGTGCCAGCTCACACCTCTCAGGGGTGTACGAGCAGTACTTC,CASSHLSGVYEQYF
TRBV7-6,TRBJ2-3,once,TRBD2,TGTGCCAGCAGCTTAGTAGCGGGGGCGAGCCTAGATACGCAGTATTTT,CASSLVAGASLDTQYF
TRBV3-1/TRBV3-2,TRBJ2-1,once,TRBD2,TGTGCCAGCAGCCACCATAGCGGGGGGTCGCACAATGAGCAGTTCTTC,CASSHHSGGSHNEQFF
TRBV11-3,TRBJ2-1,-,-,TGTGCCAGCAGCTTCTCGGGGGGCCTTAATGAGCAGTTCTTC,CASSFSGGLNEQFF
TRBV19,TRBJ1-5,-,TRBD1,TGTGCCAGTAGTTTACGGGACAGCTTTAATCAGCCCCAGCATTTT,CASSLRDSFNQPQHF
TRBV7-2,TRBJ2-2,once,TRBD2,TGTGCCAGCAGCTTAATCCCCAGCGGGGGGGCCGGCGGGGAGCTGTTTTTT,CASSLIPSGGAGGELFF
TRBV25-1,TRBJ2-3,-,TRBD2,TGTGCCAGCAGTGGTGTTTCGCGGGGGGGCCTAGAGACGCAGTATTTT,CASSGVSRGGLETQYF
TRBV5-6,TRBJ1-1,-,-,TGTGCCAGCAGCTCCGCCCGGACTGAAGCTTTCTTT,CASSSARTEAFF
TRBV29-1,TRBJ1-3,-,-,TGCAGCGTTGAACGGGGAAACACCATATATTTT,CSVERGNTIYF
TRBV6-5,TRBJ2-3,-,-,TGTGCCAGCAGTTCTCGACGAGGAGATACGCAGTATTTT,CASSSRRGDTQYF
TRBV30,TRBJ1-3,-,-,TGTGCCTGGCAAGCACAGGTTGGAAACACCATATATTTT,CAWQAQVGNTIYF
TRBV19,TRBJ1-2,-,TRBD1,TGTGCCAGTAGTGTAACCCCGACAGGGGTCTATGGCTACACCTTC,CASSVTPTGVYGYTF
TRBV5-1,TRBJ2-1,-,TRBD2,TGCGCCAGCAGCTTGGAAACTAGCGGGGGGGAACAGTTCTTC,CASSLETSGGEQFF
TRBV5-6,TRBJ1-2,few,-,TGTGCCAGCAGCCATCAGGGACTGGGGCTCTATGGCTACACCTTC,CASSHQGLGLYGYTF
TRBV11-2,TRBJ2-3,-,-,TGTGCCAGCAGCTTAGTAGGTGTGACTAGCACAGATACGCAGTATTTT,CASSLVGVTSTDTQYF
TRBV2,TRBJ1-1,-,-,TGTGCCAGCAGCCGCCAGCGCCGCACTGAAGCTTTCTTT,CASSRQRRTEAFF
TRBV5-4,TRBJ1-4,-,-,TGTGCCAGCAGCTTGTCTCCGAGGGGGGAAAAACTGTTTTTT,CASSLSPRGEKLFF
TRBV30,TRBJ2-3,-,-,TGTGCCTGGAGCACCCTCGACAGCCCCGGCACAGATACGCAGTATTTT,CAWSTLDSPGTDTQYF
TRBV6-5,TRBJ1-6,-,-,TGTGCCAGCAGTTATGACAGTTATTCACCCCTCCACTTT,CASSYDSYSPLHF
TRBV15,TRBJ1-1,-,-,TGTGCCACCAGCAGGTCCGGGGAAAGCACTGAAGCTTTCTTT,CATSRSGESTEAFF
TRBV6-2/TRBV6-3,TRBJ1-2,once,-,TGTGCCAGCAGTTACCCCGGGACAAGAGTCGGCTATGGCTACACCTTC,CASSYPGTRVGYGYTF
TRBV7-2,TRBJ1-2,-,-,TGTGCCAGCAGCTTAGCGGTAGCCACCAGTGGCTACACCTTC,CASSLAVATSGYTF
TRBV7-6,TRBJ2-1,-,TRBD2,TGTGCCAGCAGCTCCCTCCAGCGGGGGCCAGACAATGAGCAGTTCTTC,CASSSLQRGPDNEQFF
TRBV7-2,TRBJ2-7,few,-,TGTGCCAGCAGCTATACAGGCCTCCCCACCTACGAGCAGTACTTC,CASSYTGLPTYEQYF
TRBV7-2,TRBJ2-5,-,TRBD2,TGTGCCAGCAGCTCGACTAGCTACCCAGAGACCCAGTACTTC,CASSSTSYPETQYF
TRBV28,TRBJ1-1,-,-,TGTGCCAGCAGCCCCCCGATCCTGGGCGTCGACGAAGCTTTCTTT,CASSPPILGVDEAFF
TRBV19,TRBJ2-1,-,-,TGTGCCAGTAACCCCCGGGGGGCAAATCGGCGGCACAATGAGCAGTTCTTC,CASNPRGANRRHNEQFF
TRBV4-1,TRBJ2-7,few,-,TGCGCCAGCAGCCAAGATGGGGGAGGGGGCTACGAGCAGTACTTC,CASSQDGGGGYEQYF
TRBV7-2,TRBJ2-3,-,-,TGTGCCAGCAGCCGGGACTTAAGCACAGATACGCAGTATTTT,CASSRDLSTDTQYF
TRBV30,TRBJ2-2,-,-,TGTGCCTGGGCACAGGGATACACCGGGGAGCTGTTTTTT,CAWAQGYTGELFF
TRBV7-9,TRBJ2-3,-,TRBD2,TGTGCCAGCAGCTTAGTTACGGGGGGGCTCGATACGCAGTATTTT,CASSLVTGGLDTQYF
TRBV6-6,TRBJ1-5,-,-,TGTGCCAGCGGAAGACTGGGTAGCAATCAGCCCCAGCATTTT,CASGRLGSNQPQHF
TRBV19,TRBJ1-5,-,-,TGTGCCAGTAGTACCGGGTGGGGGGGCGCCTTTAATCAGCCCCAGCATTTT,CASSTGWGGAFNQPQHF
TRBV21-1,TRBJ1-5,-,-,TGTGCCAGCAGCAAAAACAGGGACAGAACAACGGGCAATCAGCCCCAGCATTTT,CASSKNRDRTTGNQPQHF
TRBV6-5,TRBJ1-2,-,TRBD1,TGTGCCAGCAGTTACTCGGGACAGGGGTCTGGCTACACCTTC,CASSYSGQGSGYTF
TRBV4-1,TRBJ1-5,-,-,TGCGCCAGCAGCCAAGGAGGTGGAAGGGGGAGCAATCAGCCCCAGCATTTT,CASSQGGGRGSNQPQHF
TRBV4-2,TRBJ1-6,-,-,TGTGCCAGCAGCCTCGCCGGGAAAATTTATAATTCACCCCTCCACTTT,CASSLAGKIYNSPLHF
TRBV28,TRBJ2-2,-,-,TGTGCCAGCAGTTTCCAGCAGACACTCACCGGGGAGCTGTTTTTT,CASSFQQTLTGELFF
TRBV25-1,TRBJ1-1,-,-,TGTGCCAGCAGGGGGAGTGGACGGACTGAAGCTTTCTTT,CASRGSGRTEAFF
TRBV27,TRBJ1-1,-,TRBD1,TGTGCCAGCAGTTTAGACAGGGTGAACACTGAAGCTTTCTTT,CASSLDRVNTEAFF
TRBV7-2,TRBJ2-2,-,-,TGTGCCAGCAGACTCGGTTTGTCCGGGGAGCTGTTTTTT,CASRLGLSGELFF
TRBV5-1,TRBJ2-5,-,TRBD1,TGCGCCAGCAGCCTAATGGACAGGGGTGAGACCCAGTACTTC,CASSLMDRGETQYF
TRBV7-6,TRBJ2-1,-,TRBD2,TGTGCCAGCAGCTTACCGTCCGGGACTAGCGGGTACAATGAGCAGTTCTTC,CASSLPSGTSGYNEQFF
TRBV6-1,TRBJ1-2,-,TRBD1,TGTGCCAGCAGTTGGGACAGCCTAAACTATGGCTACACCTTC,CASSWDSLNYGYTF
TRBV29-1,TRBJ1-2,-,TRBD1,TGCAGCGTAACCGGGACAGGGAGTGGTGGCTATGGCTACACCTTC,CSVTGTGSGGYGYTF
TRBV30,TRBJ2-3,-,TRBD2,TGTGCCTGGAAAGCTAGCGGAAACACAGATACGCAGTATTTT,CAWKASGNTDTQYF
TRBV7-9,TRBJ1-2,-,-,TGTGCCAGCAGCTTTACCGGGACAACTAACTATGGCTACACCTTC,CASSFTGTTNYGYTF
TRBV2,TRBJ2-2,once,TRBD1,TGTGCCAGCCGGGGACAGAGCACCGGGGAGCTGTTTTTT,CASRGQSTGELFF
TRBV5-1,TRBJ2-7,-,-,TGCGCCAGCAGCTTGGCCGCCGGTGAGCAGTACTTC,CASSLAAGEQYF
TRBV7-2,TRBJ1-1,-,TRBD1,TGTGCCAGCACCCCAAACAGGGGGCGATACACTGAAGCTTTCTTT,CASTPNRGRYTEAFF
TRBV2,TRBJ2-1,-,TRBD1,TGTGCCAGCAGTATGACAGGGGCCATATCCTACAATGAGCAGTTCTTC,CASSMTGAISYNEQFF